The sequence of this T cell receptor beta chain was determined in a study of beta chain features in type 1 diabetes. Turning to the study itself: When patients were set against healthy donors, age, gender and cell yields were similar.

This clone was seen a handful of times. Antigen specificity is unknown. The V end lost 2 bases, the J end lost 8 bases, and 6 bases lay between the germline ends. This CDR3 has 11 residues. Per the germline V gene, CDR1 is LNHDA and CDR2 is SQIVND (reference sequence). Study findings and constraints: Patients' naive, central memory and Treg TCRB repertoires seemed closer to one another than those of healthy donors.

Every isolated RNA sample was fully reverse transcribed, so sequencing captured expressed TCRB transcripts. TCRdb's table, derived via immunoSEQ multiplex PCR, lists solely in-frame clones and lacks some. The table lists fewer than 650,000 clones, about 16% of them singletons, with 0.09% to 0.095% in the top ten. Per donor, one heparinised blood draw averaged about 116 mL. Populations isolated by sorting all had purity greater than 95%. This chain uses TRBV19 with TRBJ1-2, with D unresolved. This sequence was found in a man in his late teens or twenties in good health. The sample taken for sequencing was naive CD4+ T cells from blood. The chain's CDR3 is CASSIPRGYTF. CDR3 nucleotide sequence: TGTGCCAGTAGTATACCCCGCGGCTACACCTTC.